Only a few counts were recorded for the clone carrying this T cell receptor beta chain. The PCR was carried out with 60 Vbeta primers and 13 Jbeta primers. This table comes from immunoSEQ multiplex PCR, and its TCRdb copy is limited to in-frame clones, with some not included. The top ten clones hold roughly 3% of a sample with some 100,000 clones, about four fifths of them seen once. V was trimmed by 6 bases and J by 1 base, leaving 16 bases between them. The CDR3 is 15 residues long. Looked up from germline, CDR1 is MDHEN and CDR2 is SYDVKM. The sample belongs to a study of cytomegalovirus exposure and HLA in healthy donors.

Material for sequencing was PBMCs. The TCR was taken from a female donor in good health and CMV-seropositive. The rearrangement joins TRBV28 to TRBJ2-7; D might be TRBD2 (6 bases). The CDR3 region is CASSSFRELSYEQYF. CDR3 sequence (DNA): TGTGCCAGCAGCTCTTTCCGGGAGCTATCCTACGAGCAGTACTTC. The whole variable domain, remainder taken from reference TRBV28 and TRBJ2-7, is DVKVTQSSRYLVKRTGEKVFLECVQDMDHENMFWYRQDPGLGLRLIYFSYDVKMKEKGDIPEGYSVSREKKERFSLILESASTNQTSMYLCASSSFRELSYEQYFGPGTRLTVT.